This TCR beta chain appears in the sequencing data of a study of early T cells in non-severe SARS-CoV-2 infection. TCRdb fed the 5' RACE reads into MiXCR, producing one record per CDR3 protein. This sample carries about 110,000 distinct CDR3 sequences, 9.5% to 13% of them seen once, and the ten largest clones take around 3%. This clonotype was seen ten or more times. CDR1 SQVTM and CDR2 ANQGSEA come from the germline V gene. This CDR3 spans 11 amino acids. V was pared by 2 bases and J by 5 bases, with 6 bases between. The gene calls are TRBV29-1 and TRBJ1-2; D is undetermined. What was sequenced was whole blood. The clonotype originates from an adult who was a healthcare worker with PCR-confirmed SARS-CoV-2 infection or an uninfected control (not recorded which). CDR3 coding DNA: TGCAGCGTTGAATGGCAATATGGCTACACCTTC. It encodes CSVEWQYGYTF.